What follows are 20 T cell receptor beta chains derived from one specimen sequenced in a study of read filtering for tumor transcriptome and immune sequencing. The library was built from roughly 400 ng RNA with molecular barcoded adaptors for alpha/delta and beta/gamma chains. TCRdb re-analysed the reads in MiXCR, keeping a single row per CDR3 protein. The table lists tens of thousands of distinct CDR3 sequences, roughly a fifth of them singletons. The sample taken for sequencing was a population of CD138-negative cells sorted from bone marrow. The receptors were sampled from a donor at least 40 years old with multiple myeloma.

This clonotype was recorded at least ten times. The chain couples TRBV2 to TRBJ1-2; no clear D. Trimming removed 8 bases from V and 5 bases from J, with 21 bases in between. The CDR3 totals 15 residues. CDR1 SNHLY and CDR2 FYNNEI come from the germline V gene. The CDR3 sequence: CASAQAEILGYGYTF. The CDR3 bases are TGTGCCAGCGCCCAGGCTGAGATTTTAGGTTATGGCTACACCTTC.

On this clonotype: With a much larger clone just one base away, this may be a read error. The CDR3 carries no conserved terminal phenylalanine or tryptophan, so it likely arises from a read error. The CDR3 DNA follows: TGTGCCAGCAGTCCAACAGGGGGCGGGCAGTACCTC. Residues: CASSPTGGGQYL. The gene calls are TRBV6-5 and TRBJ2-7, with 9 nucleotides matching TRBD1. Germline trimming cut 5 bases from V and 9 bases from J; bases unmatched to any gene: 5. There are 12 residues in the CDR3. CDR1 MNHEY and CDR2 SVGAGI come from the germline V gene.

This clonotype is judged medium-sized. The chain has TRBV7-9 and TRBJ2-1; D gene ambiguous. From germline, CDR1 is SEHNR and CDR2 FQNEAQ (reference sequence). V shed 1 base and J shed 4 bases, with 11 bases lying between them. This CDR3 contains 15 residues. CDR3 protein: CASSLESGIYNEQFF. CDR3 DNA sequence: TGTGCCAGCAGCTTAGAGTCCGGAATATACAATGAGCAGTTCTTC. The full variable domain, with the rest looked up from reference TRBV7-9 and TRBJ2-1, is DTGVSQNPRHKITKRGQNVTFRCDPISEHNRLYWYRQTLGQGPEFLTYFQNEAQLEKSRLLSDRFSAERPKGSFSTLEIQRTEQGDSAMYLCASSLESGIYNEQFFGPGTRLTVL.

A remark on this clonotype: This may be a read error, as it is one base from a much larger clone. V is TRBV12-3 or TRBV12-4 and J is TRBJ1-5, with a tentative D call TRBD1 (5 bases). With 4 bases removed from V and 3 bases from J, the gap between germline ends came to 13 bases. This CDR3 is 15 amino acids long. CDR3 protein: CASSYDGGVNQPQHF. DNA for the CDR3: TGTGCCAGCAGTTACGACGGGGGTGTCAATCAGCCCCAGCATTTT.

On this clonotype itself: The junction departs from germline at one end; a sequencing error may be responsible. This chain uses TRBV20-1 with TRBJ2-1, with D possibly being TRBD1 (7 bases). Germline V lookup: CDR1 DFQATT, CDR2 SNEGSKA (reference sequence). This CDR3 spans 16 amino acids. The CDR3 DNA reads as TGCAGCGCTATTCGACAGGGAGGTAGCTCCTACAATGAGCAGTTCTTC. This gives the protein CSAIRQGGSSYNEQFF.

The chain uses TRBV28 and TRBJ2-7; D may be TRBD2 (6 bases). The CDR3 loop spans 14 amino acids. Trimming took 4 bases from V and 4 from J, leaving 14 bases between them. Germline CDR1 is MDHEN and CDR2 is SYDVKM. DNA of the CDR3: TGTGCCAGCAGTTACAGCCGGCTAGCGTACGAGCAGTACTTC. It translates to CASSYSRLAYEQYF.

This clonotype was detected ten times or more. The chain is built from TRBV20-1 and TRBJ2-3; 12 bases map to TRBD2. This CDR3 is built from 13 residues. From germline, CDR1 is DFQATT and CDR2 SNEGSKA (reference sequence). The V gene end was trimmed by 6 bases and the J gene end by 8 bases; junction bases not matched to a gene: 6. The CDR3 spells CSAPTSGRPTQYF. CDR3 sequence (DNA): TGCAGTGCCCCTACTAGCGGGAGGCCTACGCAGTATTTT.

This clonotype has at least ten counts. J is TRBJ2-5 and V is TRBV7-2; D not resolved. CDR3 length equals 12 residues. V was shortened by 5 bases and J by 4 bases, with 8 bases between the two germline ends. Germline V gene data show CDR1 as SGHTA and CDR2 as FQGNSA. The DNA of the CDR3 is TGTGCCAGCAGCGCCGTATTAGAGACCCAGTACTTC. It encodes CASSAVLETQYF.

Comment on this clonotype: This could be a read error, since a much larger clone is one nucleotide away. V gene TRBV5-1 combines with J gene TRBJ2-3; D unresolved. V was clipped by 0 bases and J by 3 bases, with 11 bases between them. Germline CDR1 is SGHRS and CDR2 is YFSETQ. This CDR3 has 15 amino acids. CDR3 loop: CASSLAARRTDTQYF. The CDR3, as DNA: TGCGCCAGCAGCTTGGCCGCGAGACGGACAGATACGCAGTATTTT.

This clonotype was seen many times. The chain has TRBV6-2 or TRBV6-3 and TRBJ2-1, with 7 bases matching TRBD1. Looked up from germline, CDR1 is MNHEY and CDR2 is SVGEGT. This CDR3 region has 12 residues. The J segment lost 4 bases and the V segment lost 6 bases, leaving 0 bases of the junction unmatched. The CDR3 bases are TGTGCCAGCAGGGACAGGTACAATGAGCAGTTCTTC. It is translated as CASRDRYNEQFF.

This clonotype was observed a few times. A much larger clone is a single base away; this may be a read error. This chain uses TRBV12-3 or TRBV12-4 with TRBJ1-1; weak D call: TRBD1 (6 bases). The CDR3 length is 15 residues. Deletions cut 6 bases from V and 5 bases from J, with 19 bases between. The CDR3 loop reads CASSIPGQRKTEAFF. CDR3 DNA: TGTGCCAGCAGCATACCGGGACAACGGAAAACTGAAGCTTTCTTT.

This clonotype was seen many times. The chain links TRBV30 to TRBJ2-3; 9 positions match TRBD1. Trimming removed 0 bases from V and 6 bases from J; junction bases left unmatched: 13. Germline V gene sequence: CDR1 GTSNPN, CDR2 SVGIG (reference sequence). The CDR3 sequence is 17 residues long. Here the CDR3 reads CAWSVSDRSGTGDTQYF. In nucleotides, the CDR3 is TGTGCCTGGAGTGTCTCGGATCGAAGCGGGACAGGGGATACGCAGTATTTT. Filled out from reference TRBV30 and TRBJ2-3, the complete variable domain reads SQTIHQWPATLVQPVGSPLSLECTVEGTSNPNLYWYRQAAGRGLQLLFYSVGIGQISSEVPQNLSASRPQDRQFILSSKKLLLSDSGFYLCAWSVSDRSGTGDTQYFGPGTRLTVL.

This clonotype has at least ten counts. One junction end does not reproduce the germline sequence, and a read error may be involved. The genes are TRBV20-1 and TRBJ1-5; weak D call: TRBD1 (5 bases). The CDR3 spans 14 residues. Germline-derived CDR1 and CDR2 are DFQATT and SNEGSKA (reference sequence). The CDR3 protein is CSASSGGDYQPQHF. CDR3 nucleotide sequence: TGCAGCGCTAGTTCTGGGGGGGATTATCAGCCCCAGCATTTT.

CDR3 protein: CASSVLNNEQFF. The CDR3 nucleotides read TGTGCCAGCAGCGTACTGAACAATGAGCAGTTCTTC. V usage is TRBV28 and J usage is TRBJ2-1, with unresolved D. The CDR3 runs to 12 residues. V gave up 6 bases and J gave up 5 bases, with 8 bases separating them. Germline V gives CDR1 MDHEN, CDR2 SYDVKM.

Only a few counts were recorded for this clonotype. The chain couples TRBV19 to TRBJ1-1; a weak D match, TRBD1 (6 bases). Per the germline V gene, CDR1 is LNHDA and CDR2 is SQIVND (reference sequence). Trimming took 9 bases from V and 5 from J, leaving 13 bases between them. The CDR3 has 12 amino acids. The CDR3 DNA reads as TGTGCCAGCGCCACAGGGTGGACTGAAGCTTTCTTT. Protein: CASATGWTEAFF.

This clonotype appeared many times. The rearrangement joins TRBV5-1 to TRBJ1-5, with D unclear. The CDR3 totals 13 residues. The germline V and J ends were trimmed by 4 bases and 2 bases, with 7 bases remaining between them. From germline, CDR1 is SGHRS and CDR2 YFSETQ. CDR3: CASSQDGNQPQHF. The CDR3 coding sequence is TGCGCCAGCAGCCAGGACGGCAATCAGCCCCAGCATTTT. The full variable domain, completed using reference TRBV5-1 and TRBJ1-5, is KAGVTQTPRYLIKTRGQQVTLSCSPISGHRSVSWYQQTPGQGLQFLFEYFSETQRNKGNFPGRFSGRQFSNSRSEMNVSTLELGDSALYLCASSQDGNQPQHFGDGTRLSIL.

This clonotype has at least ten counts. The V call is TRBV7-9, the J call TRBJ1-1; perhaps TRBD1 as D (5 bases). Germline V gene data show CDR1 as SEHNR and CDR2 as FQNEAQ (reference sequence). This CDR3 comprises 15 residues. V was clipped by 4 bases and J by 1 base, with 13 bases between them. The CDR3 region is CASSWGGVQNTEAFF. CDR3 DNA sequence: TGTGCCAGCAGCTGGGGGGGAGTACAGAACACTGAAGCTTTCTTT. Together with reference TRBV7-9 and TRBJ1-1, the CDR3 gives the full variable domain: DTGVSQNPRHKITKRGQNVTFRCDPISEHNRLYWYRQTLGQGPEFLTYFQNEAQLEKSRLLSDRFSAERPKGSFSTLEIQRTEQGDSAMYLCASSWGGVQNTEAFFGQGTRLTVV.

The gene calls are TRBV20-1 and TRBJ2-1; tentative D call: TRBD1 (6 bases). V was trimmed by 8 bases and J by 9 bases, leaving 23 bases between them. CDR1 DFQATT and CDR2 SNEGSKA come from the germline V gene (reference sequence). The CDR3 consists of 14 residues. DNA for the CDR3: TGCAGTAGCCCCTTGGGGGCCCGACACTGTGAGCAGTTCTTC. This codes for CSSPLGARHCEQFF.

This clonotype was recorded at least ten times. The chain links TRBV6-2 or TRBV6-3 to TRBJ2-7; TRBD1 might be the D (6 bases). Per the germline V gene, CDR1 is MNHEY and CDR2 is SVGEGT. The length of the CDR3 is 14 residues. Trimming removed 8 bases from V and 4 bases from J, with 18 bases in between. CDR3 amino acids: CASGEGGSKYEQYF. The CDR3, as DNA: TGTGCCAGCGGCGAAGGGGGTAGCAAGTACGAGCAGTACTTC.

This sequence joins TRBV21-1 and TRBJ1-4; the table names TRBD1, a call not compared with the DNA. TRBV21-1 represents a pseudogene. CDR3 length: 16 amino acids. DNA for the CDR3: TGTGCCAGCAGCTTCCGATCGGGACAGCTTCATGAAAAACTGTTTTTT. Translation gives CASSFRSGQLHEKLFF.